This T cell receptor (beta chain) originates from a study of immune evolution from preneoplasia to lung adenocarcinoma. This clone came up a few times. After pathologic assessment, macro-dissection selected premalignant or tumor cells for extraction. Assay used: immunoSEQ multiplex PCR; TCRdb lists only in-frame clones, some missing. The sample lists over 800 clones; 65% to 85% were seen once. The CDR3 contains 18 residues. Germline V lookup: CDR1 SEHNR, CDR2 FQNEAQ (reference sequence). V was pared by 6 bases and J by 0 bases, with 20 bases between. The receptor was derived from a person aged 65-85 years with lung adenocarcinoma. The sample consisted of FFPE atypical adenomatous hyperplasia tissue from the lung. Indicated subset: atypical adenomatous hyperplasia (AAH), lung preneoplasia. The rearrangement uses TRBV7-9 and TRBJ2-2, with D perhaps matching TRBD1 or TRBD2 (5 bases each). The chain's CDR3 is CASSSLRGRSTNTGELFF. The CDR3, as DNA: TGTGCCAGCAGTTCCCTCCGGGGACGTAGCACGAACACCGGGGAGCTGTTTTTT.